Detailed here is one TCR beta chain. The CDR3 runs 14 residues. CDR1 and CDR2 (germline): LNHDA, SQIVND (reference sequence). Unmatched junction bases numbered 5, after V lost 4 bases and J lost 6 bases. In the source study's methods: Counts of nucleated cells, estimated from reference gene primer amplification, were obtained. Only in-frame clones appear in the TCRdb table, and some are missing; sequencing was by immunoSEQ multiplex PCR. V, J and clone size are taken as reported in that table, and D and trimming were inferred from the DNA itself. Of about 190,000 clones in the sample, less than 80% were seen once. The sample originates from a study of blood T cell repertoires in COVID-19. Study-wide context: Donors in the United States, Italy and Spain gave samples during acute or convalescent COVID-19. PBMCs, B-cell-depleted T cells, or T cells provided the cDNA or gDNA that made up the material.

This chain connects TRBV19 to TRBJ1-4; 7 bases line up with TRBD1. This TCR derives from a woman between 50 and 59 years old with acute or convalescent COVID-19. Sequencing was performed on peripheral blood. CDR3 sequence: CASSTHRGDEKLFF. In DNA, the CDR3 is TGTGCCAGTAGTACGCACAGGGGCGATGAAAAACTGTTTTTT.